The 7 T cell receptor beta chains reported below all come from one sample, sequenced in a study of blood T cells in healthy people across ages. For the second PCR, which ran for about 6 to 12 cycles, a sample-barcoded 5' primer and a J-beta primer mix were used. TCRdb re-called the 5' RACE reads with MiXCR, one entry per CDR3 protein. The profile shows over 1.5 million distinct CDR3 sequences, around 48% of them singletons. Sequenced: blood. These receptors came from a woman in her thirties or forties in good health.

The chain combines TRBV20-1 with TRBJ2-6; D ambiguous. V lost 6 bases and J 2 bases, leaving 17 bases between the germline ends. Germline V CDR1 and CDR2: DFQATT, SNEGSKA (reference sequence). CDR3 length: 16 residues. The CDR3 DNA reads as TGCAGTGCCGGGCGGCAGGCGCGTACTGGGGCCAACGTCCTGACTTTC. It codes for CSAGRQARTGANVLTF.

This clonotype was seen only a few times. The chain is built from TRBV18 and TRBJ1-2; unclear D gene. The germline V and J ends were trimmed by 3 bases and 6 bases, with 14 bases remaining between them. Germline V CDR1 and CDR2: KGHSH, LQKENI. This CDR3 has 14 amino acids. Here the CDR3 reads CASSPTPERDGYTF. CDR3 nucleotide sequence: TGTGCCAGCTCACCCACTCCTGAGAGAGATGGCTACACCTTC.

The rearrangement links TRBV10-3 to TRBJ2-7, with TRBD1 matching 8 bases. This CDR3 has 14 residues. V was clipped by 4 bases and J by 4 bases; unmatched bases: 6. CDR1 and CDR2 (germline): ENHRY, SYGVKD. DNA for the CDR3: TGTGCCATCAGTGTTACAGGGGGAAGTTACGAGCAGTACTTC. Translation: CAISVTGGSYEQYF.

There are a few counts of this clonotype. The genes are TRBV29-1 and TRBJ2-5; D may correspond to TRBD1 or TRBD2 (5 bases each). CDR3 length equals 14 residues. Germline CDR1 and CDR2: SQVTM and ANQGSEA. V shed 1 base and J shed 5 bases, with 14 bases lying between them. The DNA of the CDR3 is TGCAGCGTTGAAGGGGACCCCGAAAGGGAGACCCAGTACTTC. This encodes CSVEGDPERETQYF.

This rearrangement joins TRBV12-3 or TRBV12-4 to TRBJ2-7; no firm D call. The length of the CDR3 is 13 residues. The V and J ends lost 5 bases and 2 bases respectively, with 10 bases between them. CDR3 DNA: TGTGCCAGCAGTGCCCATTACACCTACGAGCAGTACTTC. It specifies CASSAHYTYEQYF.

The chain combines TRBV27 with TRBJ2-1; 11 nucleotides line up with TRBD1. CDR3 size: 15 residues. CDR1 is MNHEY, CDR2 SMNVEV, per germline (reference sequence). Trimming took 5 bases from V and 5 from J; bases not matched to a gene: 5. The DNA of the CDR3 is TGTGCCAGCAGTCACCCGGGACAGGGGGACAATGAGCAGTTCTTC. Encoded protein: CASSHPGQGDNEQFF.

This chain connects TRBV5-8 to TRBJ2-7; D possibly corresponds to TRBD2 (5 bases). CDR1 and CDR2 (germline): SGHTS, YDEGEE. This CDR3 region has 15 residues. Trimming removed 6 bases at V and 1 base at J, with 17 bases between. CDR3 loop: CASNLLRGGSYEQYF. In DNA form, the CDR3 reads TGTGCCAGCAACCTCTTACGGGGTGGGTCCTACGAGCAGTACTTC.